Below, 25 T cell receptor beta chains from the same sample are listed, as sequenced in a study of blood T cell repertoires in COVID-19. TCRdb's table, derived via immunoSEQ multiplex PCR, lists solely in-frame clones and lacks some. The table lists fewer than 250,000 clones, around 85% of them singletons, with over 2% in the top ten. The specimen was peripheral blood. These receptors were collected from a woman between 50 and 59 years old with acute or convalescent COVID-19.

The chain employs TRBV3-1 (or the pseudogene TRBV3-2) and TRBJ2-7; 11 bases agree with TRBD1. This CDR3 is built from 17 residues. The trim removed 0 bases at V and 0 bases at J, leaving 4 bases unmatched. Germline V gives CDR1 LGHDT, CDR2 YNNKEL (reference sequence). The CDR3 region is CASSQDSGTGGSYEQYF. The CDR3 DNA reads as TGTGCCAGCAGCCAAGATTCCGGGACAGGGGGCTCCTACGAGCAGTACTTC.

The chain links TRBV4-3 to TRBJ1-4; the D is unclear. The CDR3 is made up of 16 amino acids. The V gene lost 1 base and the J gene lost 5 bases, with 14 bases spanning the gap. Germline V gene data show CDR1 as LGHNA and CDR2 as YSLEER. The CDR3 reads CASSQGKRGTNEKLFF. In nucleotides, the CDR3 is TGCGCCAGCAGCCAAGGAAAACGGGGAACGAATGAAAAACTGTTTTTT.

CDR3 loop: CATSDPMGGGSYGYTF. DNA of the CDR3: TGTGCCACCAGTGATCCCATGGGGGGAGGCAGCTATGGCTACACCTTC. The chain links TRBV24-1 to TRBJ1-2; TRBD1 is a possible D gene (5 bases). CDR1 and CDR2 (germline): KGHDR, SFDVKD. V lost 3 bases and J lost 4, with 17 bases in between. The CDR3 is 16 amino acids.

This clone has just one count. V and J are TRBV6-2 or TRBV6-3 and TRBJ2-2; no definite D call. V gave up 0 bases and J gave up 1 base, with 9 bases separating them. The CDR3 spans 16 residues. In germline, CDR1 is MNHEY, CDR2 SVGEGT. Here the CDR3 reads CASSYSRRMNTGELFF. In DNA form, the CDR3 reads TGTGCCAGCAGTTACTCGAGGCGGATGAACACCGGGGAGCTGTTTTTT.

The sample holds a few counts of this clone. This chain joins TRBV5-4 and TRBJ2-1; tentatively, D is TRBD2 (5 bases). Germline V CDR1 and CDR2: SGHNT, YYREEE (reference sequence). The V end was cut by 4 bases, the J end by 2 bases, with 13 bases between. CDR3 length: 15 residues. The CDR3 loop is CASSPELGAYNEQFF. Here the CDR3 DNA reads TGTGCCAGCAGCCCGGAGCTGGGAGCCTACAATGAGCAGTTCTTC.

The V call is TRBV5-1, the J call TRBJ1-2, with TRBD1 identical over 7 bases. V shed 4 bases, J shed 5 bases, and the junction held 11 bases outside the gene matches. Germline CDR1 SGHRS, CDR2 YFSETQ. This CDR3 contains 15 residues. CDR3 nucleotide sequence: TGCGCCAGCAGCCCGGGACAGTTGGAGGTTTATGGCTACACCTTC. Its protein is CASSPGQLEVYGYTF.

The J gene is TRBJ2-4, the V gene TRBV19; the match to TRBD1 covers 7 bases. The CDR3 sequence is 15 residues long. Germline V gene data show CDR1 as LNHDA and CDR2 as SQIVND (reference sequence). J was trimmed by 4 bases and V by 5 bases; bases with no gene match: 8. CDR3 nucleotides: TGTGCCAGTAGTCTAGGGGGACAGAATAAAAACATTCAGTACTTC. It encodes CASSLGGQNKNIQYF.

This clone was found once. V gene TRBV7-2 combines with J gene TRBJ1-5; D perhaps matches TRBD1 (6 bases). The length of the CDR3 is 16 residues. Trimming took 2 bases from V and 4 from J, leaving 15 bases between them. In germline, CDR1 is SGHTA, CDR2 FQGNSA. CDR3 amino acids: CASSLQASGANQPQHF. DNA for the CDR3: TGTGCCAGCAGCTTACAGGCGTCAGGGGCTAATCAGCCCCAGCATTTT.

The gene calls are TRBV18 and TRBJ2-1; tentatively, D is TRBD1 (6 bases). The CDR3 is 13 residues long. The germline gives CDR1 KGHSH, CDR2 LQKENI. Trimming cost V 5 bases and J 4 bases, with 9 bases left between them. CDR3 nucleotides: TGTGCCAGCTCAGAACAGGGATACAATGAGCAGTTCTTC. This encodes CASSEQGYNEQFF.

The CDR3 is CASSPGTPGYEKLFF. The CDR3 region has the DNA TGTGCCAGCAGTCCCGGGACTCCTGGTTATGAAAAACTGTTTTTT. The genes are TRBV2 and TRBJ1-4; the D gene is possibly TRBD1 (5 bases). V lost 5 bases to trimming and J lost 6 bases, with 16 bases between them. CDR3 size: 15 residues. The germline gives CDR1 SNHLY, CDR2 FYNNEI.

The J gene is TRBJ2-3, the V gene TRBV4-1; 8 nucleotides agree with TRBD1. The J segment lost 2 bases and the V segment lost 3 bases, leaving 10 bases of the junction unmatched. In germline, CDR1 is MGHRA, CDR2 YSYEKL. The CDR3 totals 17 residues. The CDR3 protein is CASSQRTGTETTDTQYF. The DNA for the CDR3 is TGCGCCAGCAGCCAGCGGACAGGGACAGAGACCACAGATACGCAGTATTTT.

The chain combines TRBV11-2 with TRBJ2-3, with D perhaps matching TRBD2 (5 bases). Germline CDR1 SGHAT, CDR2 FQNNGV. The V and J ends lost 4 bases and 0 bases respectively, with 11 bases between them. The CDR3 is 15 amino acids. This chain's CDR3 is CASSSSGWSTDTQYF. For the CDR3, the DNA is TGTGCCAGCAGCTCGAGCGGATGGAGCACAGATACGCAGTATTTT.

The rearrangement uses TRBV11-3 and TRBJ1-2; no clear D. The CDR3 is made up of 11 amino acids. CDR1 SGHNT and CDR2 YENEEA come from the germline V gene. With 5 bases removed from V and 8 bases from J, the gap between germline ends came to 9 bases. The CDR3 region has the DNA TGTGCCAGCAGCCACGACGGGGGCTACACCTTC. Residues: CASSHDGGYTF.

The CDR3 is CASSPPWAQGNEQYF. The CDR3 nucleotides are TGTGCCAGCTCACCCCCTTGGGCGCAGGGCAACGAGCAGTACTTC. The V call is TRBV18, the J call TRBJ2-7; the D gene is possibly TRBD1 (5 bases). Looked up from germline, CDR1 is KGHSH and CDR2 is LQKENI. This CDR3 has 15 amino acids. V lost 3 bases, J lost 5 bases, and 17 bases lay in between. Full variable domain (remainder filled in from reference TRBV18 and TRBJ2-7): NAGVMQNPRHLVRRRGQEARLRCSPMKGHSHVYWYRQLPEEGLKFMVYLQKENIIDESGMPKERFSAEFPKEGPSILRIQQVVRGDSAAYFCASSPPWAQGNEQYFGPGTRLTVT.

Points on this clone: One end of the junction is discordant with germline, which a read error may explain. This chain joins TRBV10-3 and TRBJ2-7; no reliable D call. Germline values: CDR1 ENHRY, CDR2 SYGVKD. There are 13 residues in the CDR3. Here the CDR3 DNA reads TGTGCCATCAGTGATCCAGGCTCCGACGAGCAGTACTTC. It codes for CAISDPGSDEQYF.

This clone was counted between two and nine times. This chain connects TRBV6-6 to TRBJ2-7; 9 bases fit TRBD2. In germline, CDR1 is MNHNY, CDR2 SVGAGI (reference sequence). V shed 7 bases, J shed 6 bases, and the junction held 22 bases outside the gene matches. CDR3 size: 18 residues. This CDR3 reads CASTRSTRGIAGEGEQYF. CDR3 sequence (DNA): TGTGCCAGCACTCGAAGTACCCGAGGAATAGCGGGAGAGGGCGAGCAGTACTTC.

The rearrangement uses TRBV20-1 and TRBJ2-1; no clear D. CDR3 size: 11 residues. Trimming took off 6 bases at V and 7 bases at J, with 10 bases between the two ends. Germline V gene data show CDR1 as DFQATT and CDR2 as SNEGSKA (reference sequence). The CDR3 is CSASSKNEQFF. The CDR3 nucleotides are TGCAGTGCAAGCTCAAAAAATGAGCAGTTCTTC.

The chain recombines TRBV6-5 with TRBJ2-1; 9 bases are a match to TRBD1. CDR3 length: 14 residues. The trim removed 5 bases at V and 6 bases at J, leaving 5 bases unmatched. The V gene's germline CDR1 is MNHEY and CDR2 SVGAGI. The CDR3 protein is CASSPGQGGNEQFF. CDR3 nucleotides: TGTGCCAGCAGTCCGGGACAGGGTGGCAATGAGCAGTTCTTC.

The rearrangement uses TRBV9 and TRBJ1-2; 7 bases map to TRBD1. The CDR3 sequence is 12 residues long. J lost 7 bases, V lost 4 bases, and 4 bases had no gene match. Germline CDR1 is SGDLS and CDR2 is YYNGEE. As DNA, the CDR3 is TGTGCCAGCAGCCGGGACAGACTTGGCTACACCTTC. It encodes CASSRDRLGYTF.

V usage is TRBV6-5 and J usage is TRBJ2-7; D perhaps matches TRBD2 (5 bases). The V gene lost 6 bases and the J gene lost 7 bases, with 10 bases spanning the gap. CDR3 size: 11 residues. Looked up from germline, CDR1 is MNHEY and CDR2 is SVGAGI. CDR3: CASSTRGEQYF. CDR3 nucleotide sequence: TGTGCCAGCAGCACCAGAGGGGAGCAGTACTTC.

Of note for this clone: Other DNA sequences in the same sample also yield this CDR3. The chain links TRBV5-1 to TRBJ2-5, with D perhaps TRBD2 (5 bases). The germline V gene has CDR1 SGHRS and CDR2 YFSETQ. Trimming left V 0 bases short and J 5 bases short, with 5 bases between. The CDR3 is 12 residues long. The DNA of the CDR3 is TGCGCCAGCAGCTTGGGGAGGGAGACCCAGTACTTC. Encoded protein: CASSLGRETQYF.

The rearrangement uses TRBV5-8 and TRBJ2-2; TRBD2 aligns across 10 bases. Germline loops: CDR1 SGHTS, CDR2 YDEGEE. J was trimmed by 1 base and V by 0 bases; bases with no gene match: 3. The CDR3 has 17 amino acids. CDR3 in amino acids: CASSLGLAGENTGELFF. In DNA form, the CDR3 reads TGTGCCAGCAGCTTGGGGCTAGCGGGAGAGAACACCGGGGAGCTGTTTTTT. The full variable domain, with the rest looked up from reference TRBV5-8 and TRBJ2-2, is EAGVTQSPTHLIKTRGQQATLRCSPISGHTSVYWYQQALGLGLQFLLWYDEGEERNRGNFPPRFSGRQFPNYSSELNVNALELEDSALYLCASSLGLAGENTGELFFGEGSRLTVL.

Here the CDR3 reads CAISGDRTPPYEQYF. The CDR3 DNA sequence: TGTGCCATCAGTGGGGACAGGACGCCTCCCTACGAGCAGTACTTC. The chain recombines TRBV10-3 with TRBJ2-7; 8 bases align to TRBD1. V shed 4 bases, J shed 2 bases, and the junction held 7 bases outside the gene matches. This CDR3 region has 15 residues. Germline V CDR1 and CDR2: ENHRY, SYGVKD.

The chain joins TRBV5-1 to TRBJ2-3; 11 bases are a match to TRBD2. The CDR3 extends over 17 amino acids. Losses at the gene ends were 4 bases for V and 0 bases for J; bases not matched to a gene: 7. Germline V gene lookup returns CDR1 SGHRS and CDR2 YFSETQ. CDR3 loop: CASSIGLAGGSTDTQYF. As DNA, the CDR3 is TGCGCCAGCAGCATAGGGCTAGCGGGGGGAAGCACAGATACGCAGTATTTT.

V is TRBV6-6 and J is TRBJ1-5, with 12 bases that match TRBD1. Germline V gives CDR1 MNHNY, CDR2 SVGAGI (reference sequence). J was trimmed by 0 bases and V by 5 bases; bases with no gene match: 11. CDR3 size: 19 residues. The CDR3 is CASSPRRDRGQFSNQPQHF. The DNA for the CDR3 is TGTGCCAGCAGTCCCAGGAGGGACAGGGGGCAATTTAGCAATCAGCCCCAGCATTTT.